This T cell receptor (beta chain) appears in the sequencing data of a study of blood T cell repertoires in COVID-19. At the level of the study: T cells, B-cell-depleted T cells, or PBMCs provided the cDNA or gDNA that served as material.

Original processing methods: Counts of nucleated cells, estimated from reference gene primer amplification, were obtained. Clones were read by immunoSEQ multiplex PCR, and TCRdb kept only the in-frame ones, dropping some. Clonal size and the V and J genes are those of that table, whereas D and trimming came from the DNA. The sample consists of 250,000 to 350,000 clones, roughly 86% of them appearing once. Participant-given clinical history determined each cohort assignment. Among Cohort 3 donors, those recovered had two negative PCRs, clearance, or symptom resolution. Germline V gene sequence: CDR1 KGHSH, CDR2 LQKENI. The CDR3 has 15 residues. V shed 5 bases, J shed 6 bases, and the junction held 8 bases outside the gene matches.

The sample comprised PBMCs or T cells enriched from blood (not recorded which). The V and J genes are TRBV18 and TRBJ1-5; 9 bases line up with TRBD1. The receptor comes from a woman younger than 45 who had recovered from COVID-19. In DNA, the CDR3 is TGTGCCAGCTCAGCTACAGGGGGCGCGGCTCAGCCCCAGCATTTT. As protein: CASSATGGAAQPQHF.